The clone carrying this T cell receptor beta chain was counted a few times. Its antigen is undetermined. The data stem from a study of blood T cells in healthy people across ages. Study-wide results and limits: With unsorted PBMCs, a conclusive comparison of naive versus antigen-experienced cells was not possible. The study regarded diversity estimates from one million T cells as underestimates.

Then a second PCR, running about 7 to 11 cycles, was carried out with a sample-barcoded 5' primer and a J-beta primer mix. TCRdb re-derived calls from the 5' RACE reads in MiXCR, one entry per CDR3 protein. The sample contains over 600,000 distinct CDR3 sequences, around 38% of which appear only once. Ranging in age from about 6 to 95, the donors were healthy Caucasian individuals from Russia. V shed 2 bases, J shed 4 bases, and the junction held 12 bases outside the gene matches. Germline assignment: CDR1 DFQATT and CDR2 SNEGSKA (reference sequence). This CDR3 has 16 amino acids. Sequencing was carried out using blood. The chain is built from TRBV20-1 and TRBJ2-5; 8 nucleotides align to TRBD2. The TCR sequence derives from a man aged 80 or over in good health. The CDR3 sequence: CSARPPIAGPRETQYF. CDR3 DNA sequence: TGCAGTGCTAGACCACCTATAGCGGGGCCGCGAGAGACCCAGTACTTC.